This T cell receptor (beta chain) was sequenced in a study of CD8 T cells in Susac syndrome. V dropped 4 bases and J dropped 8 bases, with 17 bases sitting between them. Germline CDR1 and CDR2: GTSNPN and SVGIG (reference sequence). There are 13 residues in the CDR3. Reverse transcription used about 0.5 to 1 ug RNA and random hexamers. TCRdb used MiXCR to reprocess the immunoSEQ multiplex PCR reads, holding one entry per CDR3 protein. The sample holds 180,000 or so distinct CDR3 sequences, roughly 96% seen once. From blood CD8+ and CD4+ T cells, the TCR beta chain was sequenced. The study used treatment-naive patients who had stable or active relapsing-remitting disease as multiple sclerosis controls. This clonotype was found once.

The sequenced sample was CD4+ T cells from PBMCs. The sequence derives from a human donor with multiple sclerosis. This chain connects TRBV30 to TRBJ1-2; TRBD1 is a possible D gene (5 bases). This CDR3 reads CAWTLGSGRGYTF. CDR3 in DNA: TGTGCCTGGACGCTTGGGTCAGGGAGAGGCTACACCTTC.